The 4 T cell receptor beta chains below were found in one sample sequenced in a study of response to subunit inactivated influenza vaccine. One entry per CDR3 protein, called by TCRdb with MiXCR from the RT-PCR reads. The sample lists about 180,000 distinct CDR3 sequences; about a tenth were seen once. The material sequenced was non-naive T cells sorted from PBMCs, taken on the day of vaccination. These receptors were collected from a man aged 50-59 years who received an inactivated influenza vaccine.

The chain is built from TRBV5-4 and TRBJ2-7, with 8 nucleotides matching TRBD1. In germline, CDR1 is SGHNT, CDR2 YYREEE (reference sequence). Trimming at V came to 4 bases and at J to 2 bases, leaving 11 bases not matched to a gene. The CDR3 has 16 amino acids. CDR3 loop: CASSISPTGATYEQYF. For the CDR3, the DNA is TGTGCCAGCAGCATCTCCCCGACAGGGGCAACCTACGAGCAGTACTTC.

This clonotype has ten or more counts. The chain couples TRBV28 to TRBJ2-1; tentative D call: TRBD2 (5 bases). The germline CDR1 and CDR2 sequences are MDHEN and SYDVKM. The CDR3 length is 14 residues. V was shortened by 3 bases and J by 10 bases, with 16 bases between the two germline ends. The CDR3 DNA follows: TGTGCCAGCAGTTTTGTGCCCGGGGTGGGAGAGCAGTTCTTC. It translates to CASSFVPGVGEQFF.

As DNA, the CDR3 is TGTGCCAGCAGTTCTACCTACAAGACCCTCAATCAGCCCCAGCATTTT. Its translation is CASSSTYKTLNQPQHF. V and J are TRBV27 and TRBJ1-5; D not resolved. This CDR3 comprises 16 residues. The ends were cut back, 4 bases at V and 3 bases at J, with 16 bases in the middle. Germline lookup yields CDR1 MNHEY and CDR2 SMNVEV (reference sequence).

This clonotype was found many times. This rearrangement joins TRBV29-1 to TRBJ2-5; 7 bases line up with TRBD1. V lost 3 bases to trimming and J lost 14 bases; unmatched junction nucleotides: 12. Germline lookup yields CDR1 SQVTM and CDR2 ANQGSEA. The CDR3 consists of 12 residues. This chain's CDR3 is CSVEDPRGLDYF. For the CDR3, the DNA is TGCAGCGTTGAGGACCCTAGGGGGCTCGATTACTTC.